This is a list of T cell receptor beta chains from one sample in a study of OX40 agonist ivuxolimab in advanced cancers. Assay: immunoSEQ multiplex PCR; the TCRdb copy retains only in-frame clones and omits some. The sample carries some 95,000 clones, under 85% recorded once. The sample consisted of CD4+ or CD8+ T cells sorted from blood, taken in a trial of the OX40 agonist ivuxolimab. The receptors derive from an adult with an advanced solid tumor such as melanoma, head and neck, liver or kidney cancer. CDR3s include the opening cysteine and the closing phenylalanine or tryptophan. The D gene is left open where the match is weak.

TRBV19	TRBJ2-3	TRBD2	CASSISSGSFTDTQYF	TGTGCCAGTAGTATCTCTAGCGGATCCTTCACAGATACGCAGTATTTT
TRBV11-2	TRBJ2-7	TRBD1	CASRLTGVYEQYF	TGTGCCAGCAGACTGACAGGGGTCTACGAGCAGTACTTC
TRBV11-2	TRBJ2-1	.	CASSPGTVGEQFF	TGTGCCAGCAGCCCCGGGACCGTCGGGGAGCAGTTCTTC
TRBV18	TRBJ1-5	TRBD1	CASSPSDRGDNQPQHF	TGTGCCAGCTCACCATCGGACAGGGGTGATAATCAGCCCCAGCATTTT
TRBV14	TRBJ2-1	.	CASSSRGGPVDEQFF	TGTGCCAGCAGCTCAAGGGGGGGCCCTGTCGATGAGCAGTTCTTC
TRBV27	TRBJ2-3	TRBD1	CASWGQGYGDTQYF	TGTGCCAGCTGGGGACAGGGGTATGGAGATACGCAGTATTTT
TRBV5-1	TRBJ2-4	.	CASSLPGKNIQYF	TGCGCCAGCAGCCTACCCGGCAAAAACATTCAGTACTTC
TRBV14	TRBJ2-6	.	CASSQISGANVLTF	TGTGCCAGCAGCCAAATCTCTGGGGCCAACGTCCTGACTTTC
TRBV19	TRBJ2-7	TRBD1	CASSAHPGQGAGEQYF	TGTGCCAGCAGTGCTCATCCGGGACAGGGGGCCGGCGAGCAGTACTTC
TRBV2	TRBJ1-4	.	CASRGPVVPTNEKLFF	TGTGCCAGTAGAGGGCCAGTCGTACCAACTAATGAAAAACTGTTTTTT